The 7 T cell receptor beta chains below all came from one sample that was sequenced in a study of regulatory T cells in long-lasting Graves disease. The TCR beta library used iRepertoire HTBI primers with Arm-PCR amplification of CDR3. From the multiplex PCR reads, TCRdb called clonotypes with MiXCR, one entry per CDR3 protein. Of approximately 400,000 distinct CDR3 sequences listed, about 15% are singletons. Time point denoted: newly diagnosed GD, antithyroid drugs for less than 3 months. RNA from PBMCs was the source of the TCR library. The same data also contributed to another study, on T cells in Graves' hyperthyroidism and ophthalmopathy.

The material was peripheral blood mononuclear cells (PBMCs), obtained at new diagnosis, from a patient treated with antithyroid drugs. The receptor set was obtained from a woman in her 30s with Graves disease.

This clonotype came up many times. The CDR3 loop is CAIKAGGTEAFF. The CDR3 DNA follows: TGTGCCATCAAGGCAGGGGGCACTGAAGCTTTCTTT. The chain employs TRBV10-3 and TRBJ1-1; 7 bases align to TRBD1. Germline V lookup: CDR1 ENHRY, CDR2 SYGVKD. This CDR3 region has 12 residues. Losses at the gene ends were 7 bases for V and 4 bases for J; bases not matched to a gene: 3.

The chain is built from TRBV28 and TRBJ2-7; TRBD1 aligns across 10 bases. Germline trimming cut 4 bases from V and 1 base from J; bases unmatched to any gene: 4. Germline V gene data show CDR1 as MDHEN and CDR2 as SYDVKM. This CDR3 region has 15 residues. In DNA, the CDR3 is TGTGCCAGCAGTTCGACAGGGGGCGCTTCCTACGAGCAGTACTTC. Amino acid sequence: CASSSTGGASYEQYF.

This clonotype was recorded only once. The chain couples TRBV28 to TRBJ2-5; D is perhaps TRBD1 (5 bases). CDR1 is MDHEN, CDR2 SYDVKM, per germline. CDR3 length equals 14 residues. The germline V and J ends were trimmed by 3 bases and 5 bases, with 13 bases remaining between them. The CDR3 sequence is CASSFQGSWETQYF. The DNA for the CDR3 is TGTGCCAGCAGTTTCCAGGGTAGTTGGGAGACCCAGTACTTC.

In its sample, this clonotype was seen a few times. V and J are TRBV7-9 and TRBJ1-1; no clear D gene. Germline-derived CDR1 and CDR2 are SEHNR and FQNEAQ (reference sequence). The CDR3 spans 13 residues. V lost 6 bases and J 1 base, leaving 9 bases between the germline ends. The CDR3 reads CASRPRGNTEAFF. As DNA, the CDR3 is TGTGCCAGCAGGCCTCGGGGGAACACTGAAGCTTTCTTT.

This clonotype came up many times. The chain joins TRBV7-2 to TRBJ2-7; TRBD2 matches 10 bases. This CDR3 is 14 amino acids long. Germline V gene sequence: CDR1 SGHTA, CDR2 FQGNSA. The ends lost 6 bases at V and 5 bases at J; junction bases unmatched: 7. CDR3 sequence: CASRSLAGVNEQYF. The CDR3, as DNA: TGTGCCAGCAGGTCGCTAGCGGGAGTCAACGAGCAGTACTTC.

This clonotype was observed at least ten times. V usage is TRBV5-6 and J usage is TRBJ1-6; D remains ambiguous. In germline, CDR1 is SGHDT, CDR2 YYEEEE. The V end was cut by 1 base, the J end by 14 bases, with 10 bases between. This CDR3 region has 12 residues. CDR3 bases: TGTGCCAGCAGCTTGTCGAGAGGGTCCCTCCACTTT. This encodes CASSLSRGSLHF.

Note on this clonotype: A much larger clone is a single base away; this may be a read error. The V call is TRBV27, the J call TRBJ2-5; 9 bases line up with TRBD1. J lost 6 bases, V lost 6 bases, and 14 bases had no gene match. The germline V gene has CDR1 MNHEY and CDR2 SMNVEV (reference sequence). CDR3 size: 16 residues. This chain's CDR3 is CASRDKPTGGWKTQYF. In DNA, the CDR3 is TGTGCCAGCAGGGATAAGCCGACAGGGGGTTGGAAGACCCAGTACTTC.